This TCR beta chain was sequenced for a study of shared clonotypes between healthy human individuals. Using immunoSEQ multiplex PCR, the repertoire was profiled, and TCRdb retains in-frame clones only, with some absent. The sample has over 1.4 million clones, roughly 96% seen once. In germline, CDR1 is SGHTA, CDR2 FQGTGA. The ends were cut back, 3 bases at V and 0 bases at J, with 15 bases in the middle. The CDR3 has 17 residues. The clonotype comes from a young man in good health. The chain carries TRBV7-3 and TRBJ2-1; possible D gene TRBD2, 6 bases. The specimen sequenced was naive CD4+ T cells sorted from blood. Subset of the sample: CD45RA+ positively selected. The CDR3 region is CASSFSRDSASYNEQFF. The CDR3 region has the DNA TGTGCCAGCAGCTTTTCCCGGGACTCCGCCTCCTACAATGAGCAGTTCTTC.